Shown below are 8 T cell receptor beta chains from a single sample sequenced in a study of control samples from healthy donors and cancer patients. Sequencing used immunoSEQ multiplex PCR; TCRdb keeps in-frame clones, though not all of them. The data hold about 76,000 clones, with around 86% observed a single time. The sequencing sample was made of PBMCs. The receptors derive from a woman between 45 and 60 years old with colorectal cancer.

CDR3 protein: CSVEGTGESNVLTF. CDR3 in DNA: TGCAGCGTTGAGGGGACAGGGGAATCCAACGTCCTGACTTTC. V is TRBV29-1 and J is TRBJ2-6, with 10 bases matching TRBD1. Germline V gives CDR1 SQVTM, CDR2 ANQGSEA. V was pared by 3 bases and J by 8 bases, with 4 bases of the junction left unmatched. This CDR3 has 14 amino acids.

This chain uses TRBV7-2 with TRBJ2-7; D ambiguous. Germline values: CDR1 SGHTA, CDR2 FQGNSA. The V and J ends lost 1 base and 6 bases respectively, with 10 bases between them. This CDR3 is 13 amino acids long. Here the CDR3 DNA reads TGTGCCAGCAGCTTAGAGAGGTACGCCGAGCAGTACGTC. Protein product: CASSLERYAEQYV.

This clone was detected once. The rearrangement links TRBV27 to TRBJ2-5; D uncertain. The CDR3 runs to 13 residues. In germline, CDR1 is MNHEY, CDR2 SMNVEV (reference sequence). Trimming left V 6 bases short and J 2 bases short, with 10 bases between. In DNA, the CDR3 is TGTGCCAGCAGCGTGCTTGCTCAAGAGACCCAGTACTTC. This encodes CASSVLAQETQYF.

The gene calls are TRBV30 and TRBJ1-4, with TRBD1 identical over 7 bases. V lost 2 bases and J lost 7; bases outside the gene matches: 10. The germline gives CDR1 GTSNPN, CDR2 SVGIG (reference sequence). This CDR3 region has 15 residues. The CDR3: CAWSPRTGGSEKLFF. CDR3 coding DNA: TGTGCCTGGAGTCCTAGGACAGGCGGGAGTGAAAAACTGTTTTTT.

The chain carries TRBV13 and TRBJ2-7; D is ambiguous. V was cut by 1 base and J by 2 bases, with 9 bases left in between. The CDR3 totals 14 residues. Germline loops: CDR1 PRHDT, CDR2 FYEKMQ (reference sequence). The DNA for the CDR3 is TGTGCCAGCAGCTTAGCCCTCGACACCTACGAGCAGTACGTC. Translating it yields CASSLALDTYEQYV.

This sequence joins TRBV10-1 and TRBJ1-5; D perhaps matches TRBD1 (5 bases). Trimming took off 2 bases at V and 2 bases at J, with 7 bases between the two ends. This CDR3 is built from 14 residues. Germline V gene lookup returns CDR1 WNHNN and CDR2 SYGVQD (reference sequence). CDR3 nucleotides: TGCGCCAGCAGTGAGGGACACGGCAATCAGCCCCAGCATTTT. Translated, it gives CASSEGHGNQPQHF.

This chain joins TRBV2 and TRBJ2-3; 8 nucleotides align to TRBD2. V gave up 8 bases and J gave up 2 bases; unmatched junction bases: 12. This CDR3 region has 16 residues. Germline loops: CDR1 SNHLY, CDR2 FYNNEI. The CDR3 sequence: CASSTEGGGHTDTQYF. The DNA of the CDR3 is TGTGCCAGCTCCACCGAGGGCGGGGGGCACACAGATACGCAGTATTTT.

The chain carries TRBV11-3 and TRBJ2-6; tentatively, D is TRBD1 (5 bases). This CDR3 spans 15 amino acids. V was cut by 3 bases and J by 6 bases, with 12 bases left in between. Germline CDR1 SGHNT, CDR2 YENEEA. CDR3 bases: TGTGCCAGCAGCTTCTGTGACAGAGAGGCCAACGTCCTGACTTTC. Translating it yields CASSFCDREANVLTF.